Listed below are T cell receptor beta chains from one sample, sequenced in a study of shared clonotypes between healthy human individuals. TCRdb keeps only in-frame clones here, not all; method: immunoSEQ multiplex PCR. The data hold about 640,000 clones, with approximately 75% observed a single time. The sequenced sample consisted of memory CD4+ T cells sorted from blood. The receptor set was obtained from a woman in her 30s in good health. The CDR3 runs from the conserved cysteine through the conserved F or W. The D gene is left open where the match is weak. Some rows have no size entry. The others give once, few or many, or a class for an expanded clone.

D gene: -; clone size: -; V gene: TRBV9; J gene: TRBJ2-2; CDR3 DNA: TGTGCCAGCAGCGTGGGGAGCGCTAGCCCCACCGGGGAGCTGTTTTTT; CDR3 protein: CASSVGSASPTGELFF
D gene: -; clone size: -; V gene: TRBV27; J gene: TRBJ2-2; CDR3 DNA: TGTGCCAGCAGTTTAGGCCGGGCTAGCACCGGGGAGCTGTTTTTT; CDR3 protein: CASSLGRASTGELFF
D gene: -; clone size: -; V gene: TRBV28; J gene: TRBJ1-5; CDR3 DNA: TGTGCCAGCGGTGGAAGTGGGACCCTAGCCCAGCATTTT; CDR3 protein: CASGGSGTLAQHF
D gene: -; clone size: -; V gene: TRBV6-5; J gene: TRBJ1-5; CDR3 DNA: TGTGCCAGCAGACCGCAGGGAATCAATCAGCCCCAGCATTTT; CDR3 protein: CASRPQGINQPQHF
D gene: TRBD1; clone size: -; V gene: TRBV27; J gene: TRBJ2-2; CDR3 DNA: TGTGCCCAAGACAGGGCGAACACCGGGGAGCTGTTTTTT; CDR3 protein: CAQDRANTGELFF
D gene: -; clone size: -; V gene: TRBV14; J gene: TRBJ2-5; CDR3 DNA: TGTGCCAGCAGCCGAACAGCAGAGACCCAGTACTTC; CDR3 protein: CASSRTAETQYF
D gene: -; clone size: -; V gene: TRBV11-2; J gene: TRBJ1-2; CDR3 DNA: TGTGCCAGCAGCCTCCTGTCGTATGGCTACACCTTC; CDR3 protein: CASSLLSYGYTF
D gene: -; clone size: once; V gene: TRBV14; J gene: TRBJ2-7; CDR3 DNA: TGTGCCAGCAGCCAAGATGTTGGGAACGAGCAGTACTTC; CDR3 protein: CASSQDVGNEQYF
D gene: -; clone size: -; V gene: TRBV6-1; J gene: TRBJ1-3; CDR3 DNA: TGTGCCAGCAGTGAGGGTTGGAAGAACACCATATATTTT; CDR3 protein: CASSEGWKNTIYF
D gene: -; clone size: -; V gene: TRBV7-9; J gene: TRBJ1-3; CDR3 DNA: TGTGCCAGCAGCTTAACCCGGTCTGGAAACACCATATATTTT; CDR3 protein: CASSLTRSGNTIYF
D gene: -; clone size: -; V gene: TRBV5-4; J gene: TRBJ1-2; CDR3 DNA: TGTGCCAGCAGCTTGGCCCCCTCAGCGGATGGCTACACCTTC; CDR3 protein: CASSLAPSADGYTF
D gene: -; clone size: once; V gene: TRBV11-2; J gene: TRBJ1-1; CDR3 DNA: TGTGCCAGCAGCCCTCGGGGGGGAGAGAACACTGAAGCTTTCTTT; CDR3 protein: CASSPRGGENTEAFF
D gene: TRBD1; clone size: -; V gene: TRBV28; J gene: TRBJ2-4; CDR3 DNA: TGTGCCAGCAGTCCCCCGGGACAGGGGTTCGCCATTCAGTACTTC; CDR3 protein: CASSPPGQGFAIQYF
D gene: -; clone size: -; V gene: TRBV7-3; J gene: TRBJ2-3; CDR3 DNA: TGTGCCAGCAGCTTAACGAGGGCCTCTAGCACAGATACGCAGTATTTT; CDR3 protein: CASSLTRASSTDTQYF
D gene: -; clone size: few; V gene: TRBV4-1; J gene: TRBJ1-5; CDR3 DNA: TGCGCCAGCAGCCAGACAAGGGGTTCCAGCAATCAGCCCCAGCATTTT; CDR3 protein: CASSQTRGSSNQPQHF
D gene: TRBD1; clone size: few; V gene: TRBV5-1; J gene: TRBJ2-1; CDR3 DNA: TGCGCCAGCAGCTTGGACAGGGGGGCCTACAATGAGCAGTTCTTC; CDR3 protein: CASSLDRGAYNEQFF
D gene: -; clone size: -; V gene: TRBV19; J gene: TRBJ2-3; CDR3 DNA: TGTGCCAGTAGTATTGGGACACCGACGGATACGCAGTATTTT; CDR3 protein: CASSIGTPTDTQYF
D gene: -; clone size: -; V gene: TRBV29-1; J gene: TRBJ1-2; CDR3 DNA: TGCAGCGTTGTTGAGGCATATGGCTACACCTTC; CDR3 protein: CSVVEAYGYTF
D gene: -; clone size: few; V gene: TRBV10-3; J gene: TRBJ2-3; CDR3 DNA: TGTGCCATCAGTGAGGGGCCCACAGATACGCAGTATTTT; CDR3 protein: CAISEGPTDTQYF
D gene: TRBD1; clone size: -; V gene: TRBV7-9; J gene: TRBJ2-1; CDR3 DNA: TGTGCCAGCAGCCTGGGACAGGCATCCTACAATGAGCAGTTCTTC; CDR3 protein: CASSLGQASYNEQFF
D gene: -; clone size: few; V gene: TRBV6-5; J gene: TRBJ2-2; CDR3 DNA: TGTGCCAGCAGCCGCGACGCAAACACCGGGGAGCTGTTTTTT; CDR3 protein: CASSRDANTGELFF
D gene: -; clone size: few; V gene: TRBV6-6; J gene: TRBJ2-3; CDR3 DNA: TGTGCCAGCAGTTATTGGGGGAGGGGGCAAGCAGATACGCAGTATTTT; CDR3 protein: CASSYWGRGQADTQYF
D gene: TRBD1; clone size: -; V gene: TRBV19; J gene: TRBJ1-5; CDR3 DNA: TGTGCCAGTAGTGCGACGTACGCGGGACAGGACCGGCCCCAGCATTTT; CDR3 protein: CASSATYAGQDRPQHF
D gene: -; clone size: -; V gene: TRBV28; J gene: TRBJ1-5; CDR3 DNA: TGTGCCAGCACCCTCTGGGCGGGCAGGCCCCAGCATTTT; CDR3 protein: CASTLWAGRPQHF
D gene: TRBD1; clone size: -; V gene: TRBV2; J gene: TRBJ1-1; CDR3 DNA: TGTGCCAGCAGTTACAGGGGGCCTACGAACACTGAAGCTTTCTTT; CDR3 protein: CASSYRGPTNTEAFF
D gene: -; clone size: -; V gene: TRBV18; J gene: TRBJ2-7; CDR3 DNA: TGTGCCAGCTCTCCTTCCCGGGACTACGAGCAGTACTTC; CDR3 protein: CASSPSRDYEQYF
D gene: -; clone size: -; V gene: TRBV7-2; J gene: TRBJ2-3; CDR3 DNA: TGTGCCAGCAGCTTAGGCGGGATGGGCACAGATACGCAGTATTTT; CDR3 protein: CASSLGGMGTDTQYF
D gene: -; clone size: -; V gene: TRBV5-1; J gene: TRBJ1-5; CDR3 DNA: TGCGCCAGCAGCCCTACTTCACGACGGGATCAGCCCCAGCATTTT; CDR3 protein: CASSPTSRRDQPQHF
D gene: -; clone size: few; V gene: TRBV6-6; J gene: TRBJ1-5; CDR3 DNA: TGTGCCAGCAGTCCCGCGACAGGCCAACAGCCCCAGCATTTT; CDR3 protein: CASSPATGQQPQHF
D gene: TRBD2; clone size: -; V gene: TRBV5-1; J gene: TRBJ2-2; CDR3 DNA: TGCGCCAGCAGTAGCGGGGCCGGGGAGCTGTTTTTT; CDR3 protein: CASSSGAGELFF
D gene: TRBD1; clone size: -; V gene: TRBV2; J gene: TRBJ1-5; CDR3 DNA: TGTGCCAGCAGTGATCGGGACAGATATCAGCCCCAGCATTTT; CDR3 protein: CASSDRDRYQPQHF
D gene: TRBD1; clone size: few; V gene: TRBV5-1; J gene: TRBJ2-2; CDR3 DNA: TGCGCCAGCAGCTCCGGAGACAGGGACACCGGGGAGCTGTTTTTT; CDR3 protein: CASSSGDRDTGELFF
D gene: -; clone size: -; V gene: TRBV13; J gene: TRBJ2-3; CDR3 DNA: TGTGCCAGCAGCCGGGGAAGCACAGATACGCAGTATTTT; CDR3 protein: CASSRGSTDTQYF
D gene: -; clone size: -; V gene: TRBV6-1; J gene: TRBJ2-1; CDR3 DNA: TGTACCAGCAGTAGGGCCAATGAGCAGTTCTTC; CDR3 protein: CTSSRANEQFF
D gene: -; clone size: -; V gene: TRBV30; J gene: TRBJ1-5; CDR3 DNA: TGTGCCTGGAGTGTCAAGGGGAATCAGCCCCAGCATTTT; CDR3 protein: CAWSVKGNQPQHF
D gene: TRBD2; clone size: once; V gene: TRBV19; J gene: TRBJ2-1; CDR3 DNA: TGTGCCAGTAACCCGGGAGGAGCGGGGAAATACAATGAGCAGTTCTTC; CDR3 protein: CASNPGGAGKYNEQFF
D gene: -; clone size: -; V gene: TRBV7-8; J gene: TRBJ1-5; CDR3 DNA: TGTGCCAGCAGCTTAGAGAGAGGCAATCAGCCCCAGCATTTT; CDR3 protein: CASSLERGNQPQHF
D gene: -; clone size: -; V gene: TRBV27; J gene: TRBJ2-7; CDR3 DNA: TGTGCCAGCAGGTCCGTTGGACAGACCTACGAGCAGTACTTC; CDR3 protein: CASRSVGQTYEQYF
D gene: -; clone size: -; V gene: TRBV10-3; J gene: TRBJ2-7; CDR3 DNA: TGTGCCATCAGTGTCAGCCGGCCCCCGTACGAGCAGTACTTC; CDR3 protein: CAISVSRPPYEQYF
D gene: -; clone size: few; V gene: TRBV18; J gene: TRBJ2-7; CDR3 DNA: TGTGCCAGCTCACATCCATCGAGCGAGCAGTACTTC; CDR3 protein: CASSHPSSEQYF
D gene: -; clone size: -; V gene: TRBV28; J gene: TRBJ2-6; CDR3 DNA: TGTGCCAGCAGTTTTACGACGGGGAGCTCTGGGGCCAACGTCCTGACTTTC; CDR3 protein: CASSFTTGSSGANVLTF